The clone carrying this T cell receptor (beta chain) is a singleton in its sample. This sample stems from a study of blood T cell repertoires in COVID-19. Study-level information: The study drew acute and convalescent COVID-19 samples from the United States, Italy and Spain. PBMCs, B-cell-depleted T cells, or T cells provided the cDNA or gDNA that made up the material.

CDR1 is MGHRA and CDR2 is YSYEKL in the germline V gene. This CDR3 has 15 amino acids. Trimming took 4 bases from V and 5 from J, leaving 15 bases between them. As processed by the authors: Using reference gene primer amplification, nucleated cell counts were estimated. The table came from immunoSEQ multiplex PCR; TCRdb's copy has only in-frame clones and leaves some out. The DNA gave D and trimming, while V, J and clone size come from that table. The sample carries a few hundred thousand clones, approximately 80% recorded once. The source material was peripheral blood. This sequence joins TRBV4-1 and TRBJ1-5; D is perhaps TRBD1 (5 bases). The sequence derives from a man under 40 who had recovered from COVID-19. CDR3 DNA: TGCGCCAGCAGCCCTCGGGACTATCCTTATCAGCCCCAGCATTTT. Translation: CASSPRDYPYQPQHF.